Each of the 21 T cell receptor beta chains below was sequenced from the same sample in a study of T-cell reconstitution after alpha-beta-depleted transplantation in children. Preparation of the TCRbeta library involved a method that used unique molecular identifiers. MiXCR was run by TCRdb on the PCR reads, yielding one entry per CDR3 protein. The table shows 84,000 or so distinct CDR3 sequences, with 15% to 18% occurring only once. Here the sequenced sample was PBMCs, mostly from graft donor cells, taken 180 days after TCRalphabeta/CD19-depleted stem cell transplant. The receptors were gathered from a male patient under 10 years old who had a stem cell transplant for acute lymphoblastic leukemia, so the T cells may come from the graft donor.

The V gene is TRBV5-1, the J gene TRBJ1-2; D is unclear. CDR1 and CDR2 (germline): SGHRS, YFSETQ. The ends were cut back, 7 bases at V and 5 bases at J, with 15 bases in the middle. There are 13 residues in the CDR3. The chain's CDR3 is CASFGPPFYGYTF. The CDR3 bases are TGCGCCAGCTTCGGACCGCCCTTTTATGGCTACACCTTC.

This clonotype came up a few times. The chain combines TRBV5-5 with TRBJ2-7, with TRBD1 matching over 10 bases. V shed 4 bases and J 4 bases; nucleotides not matched to a gene: 14. The CDR3 loop spans 17 amino acids. The germline V gene has CDR1 SGHKS and CDR2 YYEKEE (reference sequence). CDR3 region: CASSTPQEGTGEYEQYF. For the CDR3, the DNA is TGTGCCAGCAGCACACCACAGGAGGGGACAGGGGAATACGAGCAGTACTTC.

This clonotype showed up many times. This chain uses TRBV12-3 or TRBV12-4 with TRBJ2-5; D not resolved. V was clipped by 3 bases and J by 3 bases, with 5 bases between them. The CDR3 covers 12 residues. The CDR3 loop is CASSFGKETQYF. As DNA, the CDR3 is TGTGCCAGCAGTTTTGGAAAAGAGACCCAGTACTTC.

Concerning this clonotype itself: At one boundary the junction diverges from the germline segment, which might be a read error. The genes are TRBV10-3 and TRBJ2-6; 7 bases are shared with TRBD1. CDR1 is ENHRY, CDR2 SYGVKD, per germline. The CDR3 covers 18 residues. For the CDR3, the DNA is TGTACCATCAGTATACGACAGGGTTCTACGTCTGGGGCCAACGTCCTGACTTTC. Amino acid sequence: CTISIRQGSTSGANVLTF.

Many counts were recorded for this clonotype. V is TRBV20-1 and J is TRBJ2-7; no clear D. The CDR3 consists of 14 residues. CDR1 DFQATT and CDR2 SNEGSKA come from the germline V gene (reference sequence). V lost 0 bases and J lost 6, with 15 bases in between. CDR3 protein: CSARDDSFHPEQYF. Written as DNA, the CDR3 is TGCAGTGCTAGAGATGACTCATTCCACCCCGAGCAGTACTTC.

This clonotype was seen ten or more times. V gene TRBV11-2 combines with J gene TRBJ1-1; D gene uncertain. V lost 2 bases to trimming and J lost 1 base, with 8 bases between them. Germline assignment: CDR1 SGHAT and CDR2 FQNNGV. The CDR3 length is 14 residues. DNA of the CDR3: TGTGCCAGCAGCTTAAGGGAGGCGAACACTGAAGCTTTCTTT. Translated, it gives CASSLREANTEAFF. The entire variable domain, with the rest obtained from reference TRBV11-2 and TRBJ1-1, is as follows: EAGVAQSPRYKIIEKRQSVAFWCNPISGHATLYWYQQILGQGPKLLIQFQNNGVVDDSQLPKDRFSAERLKGVDSTLKIQPAKLEDSAVYLCASSLREANTEAFFGQGTRLTVV.

The V gene is TRBV14, the J gene TRBJ2-7; the D gene is possibly TRBD2 (5 bases). Germline CDR1 and CDR2: SGHDN and FVKESK. The V end lost 4 bases, the J end lost 0 bases, and 7 bases lay between the germline ends. The length of the CDR3 is 13 residues. The CDR3 loop reads CASSRGSSYEQYF. DNA for the CDR3: TGTGCCAGCAGCCGAGGGAGCTCCTACGAGCAGTACTTC.

This clonotype was detected a few times. The chain is built from TRBV6-1 and TRBJ2-2; no firm D call. Trimming stripped 3 bases from V and 0 bases from J, with 8 bases between. The CDR3 covers 15 residues. The germline V gene has CDR1 MNHNS and CDR2 SASEGT. The DNA for the CDR3 is TGTGCCAGCAGTGAGTACAGTTCGAACACCGGGGAGCTGTTTTTT. Amino acid sequence: CASSEYSSNTGELFF.

The rearrangement links TRBV5-6 to TRBJ2-1; 7 positions agree with TRBD1. This CDR3 spans 12 amino acids. The trim removed 2 bases at V and 9 bases at J, leaving 2 bases unmatched. Germline V gene sequence: CDR1 SGHDT, CDR2 YYEEEE. The CDR3 DNA is TGTGCCAGCAGCTTAGGGGGCCTTGAGCAGTTCTTC. Encoded protein: CASSLGGLEQFF.

With respect to this clonotype: The CDR3 ends on some other residue instead of the conserved phenylalanine or tryptophan, so this is likely a read error. The gene calls are TRBV6-1 and TRBJ2-6, with D possibly being TRBD2 (6 bases). The CDR3 loop spans 13 amino acids. Germline V gene data show CDR1 as MNHNS and CDR2 as SASEGT. Trimming took off 5 bases at V and 7 bases at J, with 9 bases between the two ends. In DNA form, the CDR3 reads TGTGCCAGCAGTCAGGCGGGAGCCAACGTCCTGACTTCC. Translating it yields CASSQAGANVLTS.

CDR3 amino acids: CSASEGKGSPLHF. In DNA form, the CDR3 reads TGCAGTGCTAGTGAGGGGAAGGGTTCACCCCTCCACTTT. The chain joins TRBV20-1 to TRBJ1-6; the D gene is possibly TRBD1 (5 bases). This CDR3 is built from 13 residues. The germline CDR1 and CDR2 sequences are DFQATT and SNEGSKA (reference sequence). The V and J ends lost 3 bases and 9 bases respectively, with 12 bases between them.

For this clonotype: At one end the junction does not follow the germline gene, possibly because of a read error. V is TRBV6-5 and J is TRBJ1-1; 7 bases match TRBD1. The CDR3 contains 16 residues. CDR1 and CDR2 (germline): MNHEY, SVGAGI. The CDR3 sequence is CASNYSRDSQNTEAFF. For the CDR3, the DNA is TGTGCCAGCAATTACTCCAGGGACAGTCAGAACACTGAAGCTTTCTTT.

V and J are TRBV7-8 and TRBJ1-2; tentatively, D is TRBD1 (6 bases). Per the germline V gene, CDR1 is SGHVS and CDR2 is FQNEAQ. Trimming pared 5 bases from V and 6 bases from J, leaving 22 bases between. CDR3 length: 16 amino acids. The CDR3 bases are TGTGCCAGCAGCCTTCGATTACAGGGCAATAAGGATGGCTACACCTTC. This encodes CASSLRLQGNKDGYTF.

J is TRBJ1-1 and V is TRBV12-3 or TRBV12-4; unclear D gene. CDR3 length: 14 amino acids. V was trimmed by 6 bases and J by 4 bases, leaving 15 bases between them. This CDR3 is CASSLRLWTTEAFF. The CDR3, as DNA: TGTGCCAGCAGCCTCCGGCTATGGACCACTGAAGCTTTCTTT.

CDR3 protein: CASSQVAGDGYTF. CDR3 DNA: TGTGCCAGCAGCCAAGTGGCAGGGGATGGCTACACCTTC. The V call is TRBV3-1, the J call TRBJ1-2, with D tentatively TRBD1 (6 bases). Germline V CDR1 and CDR2: LGHDT, YNNKEL (reference sequence). The CDR3 runs 13 residues. Trimming left V 1 base short and J 6 bases short, with 9 bases between.

This chain uses TRBV20-1 with TRBJ2-7, with D perhaps matching TRBD1 or TRBD2 (7 bases each). The CDR3 has 16 amino acids. V lost 3 bases to trimming and J lost 0 bases, with 18 bases between them. Looked up from germline, CDR1 is DFQATT and CDR2 is SNEGSKA (reference sequence). The CDR3, as DNA: TGCAGTGCTAGGCAAGCGGGACAGACAGACTCCTACGAGCAGTACTTC. It codes for CSARQAGQTDSYEQYF.

This clonotype was counted a few times. The rearrangement links TRBV7-6 to TRBJ1-2, with 7 nucleotides matching TRBD1. Germline CDR1 SGHVS, CDR2 FNYEAQ. There are 14 residues in the CDR3. V lost 4 bases and J lost 4; bases outside the gene matches: 6. The CDR3 region has the DNA TGTGCCAGCAGCTCCCAGGGGGGCGCCTATGGCTACACCTTC. Its protein product is CASSSQGGAYGYTF.

This clonotype was found many times. V usage is TRBV24-1 and J usage is TRBJ2-5; the D gene is possibly TRBD1 (6 bases). V lost 4 bases to trimming and J lost 1 base, with 21 bases between them. The CDR3 covers 18 residues. Per the germline V gene, CDR1 is KGHDR and CDR2 is SFDVKD. The CDR3 here is CATSDSLQGAGPQETQYF. The CDR3 coding sequence is TGTGCCACCAGTGACTCCCTACAGGGTGCGGGCCCCCAAGAGACCCAGTACTTC.

The table lists this clonotype with a few counts. The chain combines TRBV7-9 with TRBJ2-3; TRBD1 might be the D (5 bases). Trimming left V 5 bases short and J 3 bases short, with 18 bases between. Germline CDR1 and CDR2: SEHNR and FQNEAQ (reference sequence). The CDR3 is 16 amino acids. CDR3 region: CASSPRLGQGTDTQYF. In DNA form, the CDR3 reads TGTGCCAGCAGCCCTCGACTGGGCCAGGGAACAGATACGCAGTATTTT.

The DNA for the CDR3 is TGTGCCAGCAGCTTAGAACGGACTAGCAAGTTCTTC. Protein: CASSLERTSKFF. This chain connects TRBV11-2 to TRBJ2-1; TRBD2 agrees at 8 bases. J gave up 14 bases and V 0 bases, and 3 bases lay outside the gene matches. Germline V gives CDR1 SGHAT, CDR2 FQNNGV. The CDR3 has 12 amino acids.

This chain joins TRBV5-1 and TRBJ2-3; the D is unclear. The CDR3 extends over 17 amino acids. The germline V gene encodes CDR1 SGHRS and CDR2 YFSETQ. Trimming left V 1 base short and J 1 base short, with 16 bases between. The DNA of the CDR3 is TGCGCCAGCAGCTTGACCCCCCTTGGATCAGGCACAGATACGCAGTATTTT. Translated: CASSLTPLGSGTDTQYF.